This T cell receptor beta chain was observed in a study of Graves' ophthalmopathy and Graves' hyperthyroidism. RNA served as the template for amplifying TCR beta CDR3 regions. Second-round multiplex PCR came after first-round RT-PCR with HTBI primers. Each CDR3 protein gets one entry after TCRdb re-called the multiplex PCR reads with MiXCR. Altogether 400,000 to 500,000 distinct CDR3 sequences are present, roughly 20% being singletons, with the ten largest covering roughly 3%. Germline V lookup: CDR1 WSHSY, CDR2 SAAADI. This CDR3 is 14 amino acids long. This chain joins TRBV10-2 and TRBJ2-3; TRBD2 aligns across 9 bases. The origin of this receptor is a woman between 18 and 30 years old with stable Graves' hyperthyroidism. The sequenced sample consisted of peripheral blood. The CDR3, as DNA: TGCGCTACTAGCGGGCTTTATGACACAGATACGCAGTATTTT. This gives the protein CATSGLYDTDTQYF.